A selection of T cell receptor beta chains follows, all from one sample in a study of blood T cell repertoires in COVID-19. TCRdb keeps only in-frame clones here, not all; method: immunoSEQ multiplex PCR. This sample has approximately 310,000 clones; around 90% occur once, and the top ten carry roughly 5%. Sequencing input: PBMCs or T cells enriched from blood (not recorded which). The receptors were gathered from a man in his 60s who had recovered from COVID-19. CDR3s leave out the opening cysteine and the closing phenylalanine or tryptophan. Expanded clones get a size class; other rows say once, few or many, or leave the size out.

clone size | V gene | CDR3 protein
- | TRBV27 | ASWDRGRVGYT
- | TRBV7-3 | ASSPPELGASDNEQF
once | TRBV11-3 | ASSLDQRTLHLTSRYEQY
- | TRBV4-2 | ASSQEGLAGMRSSYEQY
- | TRBV19 | ASSTTSGLLSEQF
- | TRBV5-1 | ASRGAHPEQY
- | TRBV9 | ASSVQGGNTEAF
once | TRBV2 | ASLRQGGETQY
- | TRBV18 | ASSQGLAGVRDTGELF
- | TRBV9 | ASSSRTGGNEQF
- | TRBV9 | ASSVRTGSTGSSSGANVLT
- | TRBV18 | ASSPLTGVDTGELF